One sample yielded the 32 T cell receptor beta chains listed below, sequenced in a study of regulatory T cells in long-lasting Graves disease. Both iRepertoire HTBI primers and Arm-PCR of CDR3 regions were used to build the TCR beta libraries. MiXCR, applied by TCRdb to the multiplex PCR reads, yields one record per CDR3 protein. The data show a few hundred thousand distinct CDR3 sequences, with around 20% seen just once and 26% held by the top ten. Time point described: persistent/refractory GD, antithyroid drugs over 5 years with positive TRAb. The TCR library was made from RNA extracted from PBMCs. The source material was peripheral blood mononuclear cells (PBMCs), sampled when the disease was refractory, from a patient treated with antithyroid drugs. The receptors originated from a female donor with Graves disease.

This clonotype was counted ten times or more. The chain employs TRBV7-2 and TRBJ2-7, with TRBD1 matching over 8 bases. Trimming at V came to 6 bases and at J to 2 bases, leaving 6 bases not matched to a gene. The CDR3 sequence is 14 residues long. Germline values: CDR1 SGHTA, CDR2 FQGNSA. The chain's CDR3 is CASRSGQGPYEQYF. In nucleotides, the CDR3 is TGTGCCAGCAGGTCTGGACAGGGACCCTACGAGCAGTACTTC.

The chain joins TRBV9 to TRBJ1-3, with a possible D match to TRBD1 (6 bases). The CDR3 has 16 residues. Germline V CDR1 and CDR2: SGDLS, YYNGEE. Deletions cut 2 bases from V and 2 bases from J, with 14 bases between. CDR3 sequence reads: CASSVREQGTGNTIYF. CDR3 bases: TGTGCCAGCAGCGTTAGAGAACAGGGAACTGGAAACACCATATATTTT.

This sequence joins TRBV30 and TRBJ2-7, with a possible D match to TRBD2 (6 bases). The CDR3 is 12 residues long. The V gene lost 0 bases and the J gene lost 7 bases, with 10 bases spanning the gap. Germline values: CDR1 GTSNPN, CDR2 SVGIG (reference sequence). The CDR3 loop reads CAWSVTAGEQYF. DNA for the CDR3: TGTGCCTGGAGTGTAACCGCGGGGGAGCAGTACTTC.

The V gene is TRBV29-1, the J gene TRBJ1-3, with D uncertain. Germline CDR1 is SQVTM and CDR2 is ANQGSEA. CDR3 size: 12 residues. Trimming left V 7 bases short and J 1 base short, with 8 bases between. CDR3 sequence reads: CSASSSGNTIYF. CDR3 nucleotide sequence: TGCAGCGCTAGTAGTTCTGGAAACACCATATATTTT. The variable domain in full, completed from reference TRBV29-1 and TRBJ1-3, reads SAVISQKPSRDICQRGTSLTIQCQVDSQVTMMFWYRQQPGQSLTLIATANQGSEATYESGFVIDKFPISRPNLTFSTLTVSNMSPEDSSIYLCSASSSGNTIYFGEGSWLTVV.

In its sample, this clonotype was seen many times. The chain combines TRBV20-1 with TRBJ1-1, with no clear D. Germline CDR1 DFQATT, CDR2 SNEGSKA (reference sequence). With 5 bases removed from V and 4 bases from J, the gap between germline ends came to 23 bases. The CDR3 spans 16 residues. CDR3 DNA sequence: TGCAGTGCTTCGACCCAGCCTTCTTGGGTGGGCACTGAAGCTTTCTTT. It codes for CSASTQPSWVGTEAFF.

This clonotype has a count of ten or more. The genes are TRBV7-2 and TRBJ1-4; D is unclear. Trimming removed 4 bases at V and 7 bases at J, with 4 bases between. The CDR3 is 11 residues long. Looked up from germline, CDR1 is SGHTA and CDR2 is FQGNSA. CDR3 in amino acids: CASSCGEKLFF. The CDR3 bases are TGTGCCAGCAGCTGCGGTGAAAAACTGTTTTTT.

This clonotype turned up a few times. The CDR3 nucleotides read TGCGCCAGCAGCAAAAAGGGGGGGAGTAATGAAAAACTGTTTTTT. Its protein is CASSKKGGSNEKLFF. The genes are TRBV5-1 and TRBJ1-4; D perhaps matches TRBD1 (6 bases). The CDR3 sequence is 15 residues long. Deletions cut 4 bases from V and 4 bases from J, with 14 bases between. CDR1 SGHRS and CDR2 YFSETQ come from the germline V gene.

This clonotype was recorded many times. The genes are TRBV29-1 and TRBJ1-2; TRBD1 matches at 10 bases. The length of the CDR3 is 15 residues. The germline gives CDR1 SQVTM, CDR2 ANQGSEA. V trimming: 6 bases; J trimming: 4 bases; junction bases outside the gene matches: 11. The CDR3 DNA is TGCAGCGTCTCGGGACAGGGGCGCGGGGGCTATGGCTACACCTTC. Translating gives CSVSGQGRGGYGYTF.

The chain carries TRBV11-2 and TRBJ1-1, with 7 bases lining up with TRBD1. The CDR3 has 15 residues. The trim removed 4 bases at V and 1 base at J, leaving 6 bases unmatched. The germline V gene has CDR1 SGHAT and CDR2 FQNNGV. The DNA of the CDR3 is TGTGCCAGCAGCTCCCGACAGGGAACGAACACTGAAGCTTTCTTT. Translation: CASSSRQGTNTEAFF.

This clonotype appeared many times. The CDR3 region is CASSLMGTGKNTEAFF. DNA of the CDR3: TGTGCCAGCAGCTTAATGGGGACAGGGAAGAACACTGAAGCTTTCTTT. The chain links TRBV13 to TRBJ1-1; 9 bases are shared with TRBD1. The CDR3 has 16 residues. The trim removed 2 bases at V and 1 base at J, leaving 5 bases unmatched. Germline CDR1 reads PRHDT; CDR2 reads FYEKMQ (reference sequence).

This clonotype has more than one count but fewer than ten. The V call is TRBV7-9, the J call TRBJ1-4; possibly TRBD1 for D (5 bases). V lost 5 bases, J lost 6 bases, and 13 bases lay in between. CDR3 size: 14 residues. The germline V gene has CDR1 SEHNR and CDR2 FQNEAQ (reference sequence). Here the CDR3 reads CASSLREVDEKLFF. CDR3 nucleotides: TGTGCCAGCAGCCTCAGGGAGGTGGATGAAAAACTGTTTTTT.

Concerning this clonotype: It may be a read error: a sequence one base away is much more abundant. This sequence joins TRBV25-1 and TRBJ2-7, with 7 nucleotides matching TRBD1. Germline assignment: CDR1 MGHDK and CDR2 SYGVNS. The V and J ends lost 5 bases and 2 bases, in that order; junction bases with no gene match: 3. The CDR3 consists of 13 residues. The CDR3 DNA follows: TGTGCCAGCAGTAATACAGGGGCCTACGAGCAGTACTTC. Residues: CASSNTGAYEQYF.

This clonotype was seen many times. The V and J genes are TRBV28 and TRBJ2-7, with TRBD1 matching 7 bases. CDR3 length equals 17 residues. Germline loops: CDR1 MDHEN, CDR2 SYDVKM. The V gene end was trimmed by 5 bases and the J gene end by 0 bases; junction bases not matched to a gene: 13. CDR3 in amino acids: CASSPGPGQINSYEQYF. The CDR3 DNA follows: TGTGCCAGCAGTCCCGGACCGGGACAGATAAACTCCTACGAGCAGTACTTC.

The rearrangement links TRBV28 to TRBJ1-3; 9 bases are a match to TRBD1. Germline trimming cut 6 bases from V and 3 bases from J; bases unmatched to any gene: 9. The germline CDR1 and CDR2 sequences are MDHEN and SYDVKM. The CDR3 runs 16 residues. The CDR3 here is CASRSAGTGFGNTIYF. CDR3 nucleotides: TGTGCCAGCAGATCCGCCGGGACAGGGTTTGGAAACACCATATATTTT.

In its sample, this clonotype was seen many times. The gene calls are TRBV2 and TRBJ2-7; D may be TRBD1 (6 bases). CDR3 size: 14 residues. V lost 9 bases and J 0 bases, leaving 15 bases between the germline ends. Germline values: CDR1 SNHLY, CDR2 FYNNEI. The CDR3 nucleotides read TGTGCCAGTGGAGAACAGGGAACCTCCTACGAGCAGTACTTC. Amino acid sequence: CASGEQGTSYEQYF.

The table lists this clonotype with a few counts. V is TRBV19 and J is TRBJ1-2; the match to TRBD1 covers 9 bases. The CDR3 is made up of 14 amino acids. The germline CDR1 and CDR2 sequences are LNHDA and SQIVND (reference sequence). After removal of 7 bases from V and 7 bases from J, the junction contained 10 bases not matched to a gene. CDR3: CASTLRDRVFGYTF. CDR3 coding DNA: TGTGCCAGTACCCTCCGGGACAGGGTTTTTGGCTACACCTTC. Combining the CDR3 with reference TRBV19 and TRBJ1-2 gives the whole variable domain DGGITQSPKYLFRKEGQNVTLSCEQNLNHDAMYWYRQDPGQGLRLIYYSQIVNDFQKGDIAEGYSVSREKKESFPLTVTSAQKNPTAFYLCASTLRDRVFGYTFGSGTRLTVV.

The chain employs TRBV10-3 and TRBJ2-7; 8 positions agree with TRBD2. J gave up 2 bases and V 4 bases, and 1 base lay outside the gene matches. The germline V gene has CDR1 ENHRY and CDR2 SYGVKD. The CDR3 has 13 residues. CDR3 bases: TGTGCCATCAGTGGCGGGAGGCCCTACGAGCAGTACTTC. Amino acid sequence: CAISGGRPYEQYF.

This clonotype was detected ten times or more. The CDR3 here is CSARSEGGRTEAFF. The CDR3 nucleotides read TGCAGTGCTAGGTCCGAAGGAGGGAGGACTGAAGCTTTCTTT. The chain employs TRBV20-1 and TRBJ1-1; D uncertain. Trimming shortened V by 3 bases and J by 5 bases, and 16 bases separated the two germline ends. The CDR3 totals 14 residues. Germline assignment: CDR1 DFQATT and CDR2 SNEGSKA (reference sequence).

As for this clonotype: At one boundary the junction diverges from the germline segment, which might be a read error. This rearrangement joins TRBV19 to TRBJ1-1; 8 bases line up with TRBD1. The CDR3 has 16 amino acids. Germline CDR1 reads LNHDA; CDR2 reads SQIVND (reference sequence). The CDR3 spells CGSSIGARGPWTEAFF. CDR3 nucleotide sequence: TGTGGCAGTAGTATTGGTGCCAGGGGGCCGTGGACTGAAGCTTTCTTT.

This clonotype was observed at least ten times. The chain combines TRBV28 with TRBJ2-5; 11 nucleotides match TRBD2. Germline CDR1 reads MDHEN; CDR2 reads SYDVKM. The CDR3 covers 15 residues. Trimming at V came to 6 bases and at J to 5 bases, leaving 8 bases not matched to a gene. CDR3: CASRLAGAPTETQYF. In DNA, the CDR3 is TGTGCCAGCAGACTAGCGGGAGCTCCGACGGAGACCCAGTACTTC. The entire variable domain, with the rest obtained from reference TRBV28 and TRBJ2-5, is as follows: DVKVTQSSRYLVKRTGEKVFLECVQDMDHENMFWYRQDPGLGLRLIYFSYDVKMKEKGDIPEGYSVSREKKERFSLILESASTNQTSMYLCASRLAGAPTETQYFGPGTRLLVL.

The sample holds a few counts of this clonotype. At one boundary the junction diverges from the germline segment, which might be a read error. The chain employs TRBV7-2 and TRBJ2-2; 9 bases line up with TRBD2. The CDR3 length is 16 residues. The germline V gene encodes CDR1 SGHTA and CDR2 FQGNSA. The CDR3 region has the DNA TGTGCCAGCAGATTAGCGGGAGTGAGGGGAACCGGGGAGCTGTTTTTT. This sequence encodes CASRLAGVRGTGELFF.

The chain joins TRBV7-2 to TRBJ2-3, with TRBD2 matching over 7 bases. With V trimmed by 1 base and J by 5 bases, 9 bases remained unmatched. Germline V CDR1 and CDR2: SGHTA, FQGNSA. This CDR3 spans 16 amino acids. CDR3 in amino acids: CASSLVGSGSGDTQYF. For the CDR3, the DNA is TGTGCCAGCAGCTTAGTGGGTAGCGGGTCCGGAGATACGCAGTATTTT. Variable domain in full (rest from reference TRBV7-2 and TRBJ2-3): GAGVSQSPSNKVTEKGKDVELRCDPISGHTALYWYRQSLGQGLEFLIYFQGNSAPDKSGLPSDRFSAERTGGSVSTLTIQRTQQEDSAVYLCASSLVGSGSGDTQYFGPGTRLTVL.

This clonotype was counted many times. This chain links TRBV28 with TRBJ2-5; TRBD2 matches at 10 bases. CDR3 size: 16 residues. Trimming at V came to 7 bases and at J to 4 bases, leaving 12 bases not matched to a gene. Germline V gene data show CDR1 as MDHEN and CDR2 as SYDVKM. This CDR3 reads CASNRPEREGVETQYF. As DNA, the CDR3 is TGTGCCAGCAACCGTCCGGAGCGGGAGGGGGTAGAGACCCAGTACTTC.

The chain carries TRBV5-1 and TRBJ1-1; 8 nucleotides line up with TRBD1. Germline lookup yields CDR1 SGHRS and CDR2 YFSETQ. The CDR3 sequence is 15 residues long. Trimming removed 3 bases from V and 6 bases from J; junction bases left unmatched: 10. The CDR3 sequence is CASSSRQGRVPEAFF. The CDR3 coding sequence is TGCGCCAGCAGCTCCCGACAGGGGCGGGTCCCTGAAGCTTTCTTT.

The V call is TRBV2, the J call TRBJ2-7; perhaps TRBD2 as D (6 bases). V shed 3 bases and J shed 2 bases, with 17 bases lying between them. Germline CDR1 reads SNHLY; CDR2 reads FYNNEI. The CDR3 sequence is 16 residues long. The DNA for the CDR3 is TGTGCCAGCAGTGAGCCGGGACTCCGCGCGACCTACGAGCAGTACTTC. This gives the protein CASSEPGLRATYEQYF.

The V gene is TRBV20-1, the J gene TRBJ2-2; D is ambiguous. Trimming left V 6 bases short and J 7 bases short, with 15 bases between. Germline CDR1 reads DFQATT; CDR2 reads SNEGSKA (reference sequence). The length of the CDR3 is 13 residues. The CDR3 loop reads CSAALNVGGELFF. CDR3 bases: TGCAGTGCCGCCCTCAATGTAGGCGGGGAGCTGTTTTTT.

This clonotype was seen many times. This chain links TRBV25-1 with TRBJ1-3; unclear D gene. Germline-derived CDR1 and CDR2 are MGHDK and SYGVNS. V dropped 7 bases and J dropped 1 base, with 17 bases sitting between them. The CDR3 consists of 16 residues. CDR3 region: CASIQEHRKSGNTIYF. The DNA for the CDR3 is TGTGCCAGCATTCAGGAGCACAGAAAATCTGGAAACACCATATATTTT.

Many counts were recorded for this clonotype. V and J are TRBV7-9 and TRBJ1-1; D not certain. Trimming shortened V by 1 base and J by 0 bases, and 6 bases separated the two germline ends. CDR1 and CDR2 from the germline V gene are SEHNR and FQNEAQ (reference sequence). CDR3 size: 14 residues. CDR3 region: CASSLEGLNTEAFF. CDR3 DNA sequence: TGTGCCAGCAGCTTAGAAGGACTGAACACTGAAGCTTTCTTT.

A few counts support this clonotype. This rearrangement joins TRBV27 to TRBJ2-1, with 8 bases identical to TRBD1. The V gene's germline CDR1 is MNHEY and CDR2 SMNVEV (reference sequence). V dropped 4 bases and J dropped 8; count of bases not matched to a gene: 4. The CDR3 runs to 13 residues. The CDR3 sequence is CASSYIQGDEQFF. The CDR3 DNA reads as TGTGCCAGCAGTTACATACAGGGGGATGAGCAGTTCTTC.

The genes are TRBV19 and TRBJ1-6; D is unclear. The CDR3 extends over 14 amino acids. V was pared by 6 bases and J by 4 bases, with 10 bases between. Germline V gene sequence: CDR1 LNHDA, CDR2 SQIVND (reference sequence). The CDR3 here is CASRDVAYNSPLHF. Written as DNA, the CDR3 is TGTGCCAGTAGAGACGTAGCATATAATTCACCCCTCCACTTT. The variable domain in full, with the rest retrieved from reference TRBV19 and TRBJ1-6, is DGGITQSPKYLFRKEGQNVTLSCEQNLNHDAMYWYRQDPGQGLRLIYYSQIVNDFQKGDIAEGYSVSREKKESFPLTVTSAQKNPTAFYLCASRDVAYNSPLHFGNGTRLTVT.

V and J are TRBV20-1 and TRBJ2-5; 11 positions match TRBD2. The CDR3 totals 19 residues. Losses at the gene ends were 4 bases for V and 2 bases for J; bases not matched to a gene: 18. The germline gives CDR1 DFQATT, CDR2 SNEGSKA (reference sequence). The CDR3 DNA reads as TGCAGTGCTATAACGCGGACTAGCGGGCGGACCCTATTACAAGAGACCCAGTACTTC. Translating gives CSAITRTSGRTLLQETQYF.

The chain links TRBV5-1 to TRBJ1-3; D remains unclear. With 4 bases removed from V and 0 bases from J, the gap between germline ends came to 11 bases. The V gene's germline CDR1 is SGHRS and CDR2 YFSETQ. The length of the CDR3 is 15 residues. Here the CDR3 reads CASSEELYSGNTIYF. For the CDR3, the DNA is TGCGCCAGCAGCGAGGAGCTGTACTCTGGAAACACCATATATTTT.